This TCR beta chain was sequenced for a study of CD8+ T cells in alopecia areata. Study-wide points: Numerous clones, expanded in lesions, remained in scalp and blood during tofacitinib.

Once RNA had been extracted, it was reverse transcribed into cDNA to act as the sequencing template. Only in-frame clones appear in the TCRdb table, and some are missing; sequencing was by immunoSEQ multiplex PCR. The profile shows 170,000 or so clones, around 50% of them singletons. This clone was observed a handful of times. Its target is unknown. This CDR3 comprises 14 residues. Germline values: CDR1 SGHDN, CDR2 FVKESK. Trimming took 2 bases from V and 8 from J; bases not matched to a gene: 6. Treatment denoted: oral pan-JAK inhibitor, 5-10 mg twice daily. This chain links TRBV14 with TRBJ2-4; 7 nucleotides line up with TRBD1. The material sequenced was CD8+ T cells sorted from blood, taken at week 24, from a patient treated with tofacitinib. This receptor was obtained from a human donor with alopecia areata. The CDR3 is CASSQTTGSDIQYF. CDR3 DNA: TGTGCCAGCAGCCAAACGACAGGGTCAGACATTCAGTACTTC.